Sequencing of this TCR beta chain was carried out in a study of identical twins. MiXCR was run by TCRdb on the 5' RACE reads, yielding one entry per CDR3 protein. The sample holds more than 400,000 distinct CDR3 sequences; approximately 14% are singletons and the top ten take 0.44%. This clonotype was recorded many times. This CDR3 comprises 14 residues. The germline V gene has CDR1 MNHNS and CDR2 SASEGT. Trimming removed 4 bases from V and 5 bases from J; junction bases left unmatched: 7. These data are also associated with another study on yellow fever vaccine responses in identical twins.

This sequence originates from a woman aged 18-29 years in good health. The sequencing input was CD4+ T cells sorted from blood. The rearrangement links TRBV6-1 to TRBJ2-5; 7 bases line up with TRBD2. This CDR3 is CASSAGGRGETQYF. The CDR3 DNA is TGTGCCAGCAGTGCGGGCGGGAGAGGCGAGACCCAGTACTTC.